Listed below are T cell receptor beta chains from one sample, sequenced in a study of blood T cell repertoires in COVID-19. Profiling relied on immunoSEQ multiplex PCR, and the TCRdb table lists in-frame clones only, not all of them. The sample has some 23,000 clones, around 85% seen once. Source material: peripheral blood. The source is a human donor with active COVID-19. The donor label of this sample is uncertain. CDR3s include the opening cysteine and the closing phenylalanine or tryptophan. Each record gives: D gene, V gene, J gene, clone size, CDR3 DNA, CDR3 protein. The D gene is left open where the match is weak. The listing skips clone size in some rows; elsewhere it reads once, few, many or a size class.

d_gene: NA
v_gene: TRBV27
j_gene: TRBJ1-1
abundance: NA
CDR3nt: TGTGCCAGCAGTTTAAGTGCCGGTATTCGGAACACTGAAGCTTTCTTT
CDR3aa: CASSLSAGIRNTEAFF

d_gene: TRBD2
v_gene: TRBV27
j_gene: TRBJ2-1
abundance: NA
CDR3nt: TGTGCCAGCAGTTTATCATCGTGGGAGGGGCCCTCGGAGCAGTTCTTC
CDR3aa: CASSLSSWEGPSEQFF

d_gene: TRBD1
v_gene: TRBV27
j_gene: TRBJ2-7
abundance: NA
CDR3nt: TGTGCCAGCAGTTTAGGGGACAGGGGGTCCAACGAGCAGTACTTC
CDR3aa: CASSLGDRGSNEQYF

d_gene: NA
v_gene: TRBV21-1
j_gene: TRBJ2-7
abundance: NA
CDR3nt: TGTGCCAGCAGCAGTAGGGGCAGGGACTACGAGCAGTACTTC
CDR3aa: CASSSRGRDYEQYF

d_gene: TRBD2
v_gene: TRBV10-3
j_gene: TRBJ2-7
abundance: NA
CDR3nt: TGTGCCATCAGTCCGGGAGGTCACGAGCAGTACTTC
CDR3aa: CAISPGGHEQYF

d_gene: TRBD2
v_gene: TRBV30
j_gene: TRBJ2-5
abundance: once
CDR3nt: TGTGCCTGGGGCGGCGGGAGGGAAGAGACCCAGTACTTC
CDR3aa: CAWGGGREETQYF

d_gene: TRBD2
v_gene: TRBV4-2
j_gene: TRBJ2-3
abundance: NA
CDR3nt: TGTGCCAGCAGCCAAGAGGGTCAGGGGCTAGCGGGCAGCACAGATACGCAGTATTTT
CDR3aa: CASSQEGQGLAGSTDTQYF

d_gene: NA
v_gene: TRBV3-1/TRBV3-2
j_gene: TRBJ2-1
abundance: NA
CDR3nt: TGTGCCAGCAGCCAAGTGCCAGGATTTGAGCAGTTCTTC
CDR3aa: CASSQVPGFEQFF

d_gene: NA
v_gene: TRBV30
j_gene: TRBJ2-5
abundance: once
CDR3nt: TGTGCCTGGTCGAGCCAAGAGACCCAGTACTTC
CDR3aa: CAWSSQETQYF

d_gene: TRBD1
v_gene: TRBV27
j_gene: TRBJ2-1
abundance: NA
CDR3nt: TGTGCCAGCAGGCGGGGACAGGGGGCCTACAATGAGCAGTTCTTC
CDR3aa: CASRRGQGAYNEQFF

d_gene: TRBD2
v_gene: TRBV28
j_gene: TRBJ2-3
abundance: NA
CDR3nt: TGTGCCAGCAGTCTAGGGACTAGCGGGAAGTGGGGCACAGATACGCAGTATTTT
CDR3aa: CASSLGTSGKWGTDTQYF

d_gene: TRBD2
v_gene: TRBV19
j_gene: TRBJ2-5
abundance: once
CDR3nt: TGTGCCAGTAGTAATGCGGTAGCGGGAGTTTGGCAAGAGACCCAGTACTTC
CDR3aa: CASSNAVAGVWQETQYF

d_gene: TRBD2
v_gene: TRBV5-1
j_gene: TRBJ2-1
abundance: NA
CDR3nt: TGCGCCAGCAGCTTGACATCCCGAGCGGGAGGCCGGGCTAGCGAGCAGTTCTTC
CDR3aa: CASSLTSRAGGRASEQFF

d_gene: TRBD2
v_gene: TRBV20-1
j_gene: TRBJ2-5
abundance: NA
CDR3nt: TGCAGTGCGAGTGGGGGGGTAGGGGAAGAGACCCAGTACTTC
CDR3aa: CSASGGVGEETQYF

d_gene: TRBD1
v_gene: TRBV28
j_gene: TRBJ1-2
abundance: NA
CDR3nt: TGTGCCAGCAGAAAGGTAGAGGACAGGCCTAACTATGGCTACACCTTC
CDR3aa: CASRKVEDRPNYGYTF

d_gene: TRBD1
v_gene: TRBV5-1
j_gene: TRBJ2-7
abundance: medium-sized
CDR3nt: TGCGCCAGCAGCTTTCAGGGGGCCCCCTACGAGCAGTACTTC
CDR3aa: CASSFQGAPYEQYF

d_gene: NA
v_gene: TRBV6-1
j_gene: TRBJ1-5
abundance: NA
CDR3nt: TGTGCCAGCAGTGAATCAGGGTTGCTCCAGCATTTT
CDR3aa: CASSESGLLQHF

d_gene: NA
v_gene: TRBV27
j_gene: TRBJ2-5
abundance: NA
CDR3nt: TGTGCCAGCAAAGGGGTCGGAGAGACCCAGTACTTC
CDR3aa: CASKGVGETQYF

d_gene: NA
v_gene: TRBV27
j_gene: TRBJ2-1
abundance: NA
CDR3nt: TGTGCCAGCCGGAAGGCCAGGATAGGTGAGCAGTTCTTC
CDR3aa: CASRKARIGEQFF

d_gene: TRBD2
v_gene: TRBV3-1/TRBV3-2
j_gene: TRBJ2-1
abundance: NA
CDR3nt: TGTGCCAGCAGCCACCTTAGCGGGAGAGGGGCTGAGCAGTTCTTC
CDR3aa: CASSHLSGRGAEQFF

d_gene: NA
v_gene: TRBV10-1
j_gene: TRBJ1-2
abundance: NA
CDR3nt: TGCGCCAGCAGCGCCGAGCTTGGGACAAATAGCTACACCTTC
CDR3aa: CASSAELGTNSYTF

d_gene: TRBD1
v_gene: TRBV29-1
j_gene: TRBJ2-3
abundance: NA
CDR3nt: TGCAGCGCCAGAGCCGGGACAGCCGCAGATACGCAGTATTTT
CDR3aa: CSARAGTAADTQYF

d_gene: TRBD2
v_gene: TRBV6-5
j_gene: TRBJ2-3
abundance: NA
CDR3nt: TGTGCCACCCGGGACTACACGACAGATACGCAGTATTTT
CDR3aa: CATRDYTTDTQYF

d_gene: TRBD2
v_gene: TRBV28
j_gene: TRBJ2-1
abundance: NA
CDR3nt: TGTGCCAGCAGACCTACGATCACGGCTAGCGGGAGAAGGGTCTTC
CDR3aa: CASRPTITASGRRVF

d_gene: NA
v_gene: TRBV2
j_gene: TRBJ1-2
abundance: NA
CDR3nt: TGTGCCAGCAGTGAGGCGGGGCGAACTAACTATGGCTACACCTTC
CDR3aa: CASSEAGRTNYGYTF

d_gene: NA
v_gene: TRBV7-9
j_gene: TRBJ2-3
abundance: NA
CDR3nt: TGTGCCAGCAGCTTAGGTTTTACAGGAGACAAAGATACGCAGTATTTT
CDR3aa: CASSLGFTGDKDTQYF

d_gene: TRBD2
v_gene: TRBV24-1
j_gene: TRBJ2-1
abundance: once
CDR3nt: TGTGCCACCAGTGATTGGGAGACTAGCGGGGTTGGCTCCTACAATGAGCAGTTCTTC
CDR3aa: CATSDWETSGVGSYNEQFF

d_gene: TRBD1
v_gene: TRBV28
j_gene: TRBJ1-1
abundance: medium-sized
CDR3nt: TGTGCCAGCAGTTTTTTCGGACAGGGAGACCTGAACACTGAAGCTTTCTTT
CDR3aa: CASSFFGQGDLNTEAFF

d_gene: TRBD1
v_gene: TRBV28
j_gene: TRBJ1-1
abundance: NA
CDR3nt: TGTGCCATTAAGGGGGCGACAGGGGCTGGGGAAGCTTTCTTT
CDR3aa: CAIKGATGAGEAFF

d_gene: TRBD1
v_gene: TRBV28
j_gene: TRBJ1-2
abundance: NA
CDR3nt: TGTGCCAGCGGGGGGGACAGGGGCCACTATGGCTACACCTTC
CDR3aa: CASGGDRGHYGYTF

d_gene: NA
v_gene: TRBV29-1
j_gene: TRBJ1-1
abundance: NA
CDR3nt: TGCAGCGTTGTCTCGTCAGGCACTGAAGCTTTCTTT
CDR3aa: CSVVSSGTEAFF